What follows are 25 T cell receptor beta chains derived from one specimen sequenced in a study of T cells in Graves' hyperthyroidism and ophthalmopathy. TCR beta CDR3 sequences were amplified from RNA transcripts. With the HTBI primer set, the TCR CDR3 went through a first round of RT-PCR. Each CDR3 protein is one row after TCRdb ran MiXCR on the multiplex PCR reads. The table includes about 250,000 distinct CDR3 sequences, over 20% detected once. The sequenced sample consisted of blood. The receptor source for this set is a middle-aged woman with Graves' ophthalmopathy.

This chain connects TRBV6-2 or TRBV6-3 to TRBJ2-7, with D tentatively TRBD2 (5 bases). Trimming took off 8 bases at V and 2 bases at J, with 13 bases between the two ends. CDR1 is MNHEY and CDR2 is SVGEGT in the germline V gene. This CDR3 is 13 amino acids long. The CDR3 nucleotides read TGTGCCAGCTTCGGGGAAGGGACCTACGAGCAGTACTTC. Its protein is CASFGEGTYEQYF.

The V call is TRBV5-1, the J call TRBJ1-1; 10 positions agree with TRBD1. CDR1 is SGHRS, CDR2 YFSETQ, per germline. V shed 2 bases and J 5 bases; nucleotides not matched to a gene: 6. The CDR3 contains 15 residues. The CDR3 coding sequence is TGCGCCAGCAGCTTAAGGGCGGACAGGGGGACTGAAGCTTTCTTT. Translating gives CASSLRADRGTEAFF. Full variable domain (rest looked up from reference TRBV5-1 and TRBJ1-1): KAGVTQTPRYLIKTRGQQVTLSCSPISGHRSVSWYQQTPGQGLQFLFEYFSETQRNKGNFPGRFSGRQFSNSRSEMNVSTLELGDSALYLCASSLRADRGTEAFFGQGTRLTVV.

This clonotype occurred many times. This chain joins TRBV20-1 and TRBJ2-6; D may be TRBD1 or TRBD2 (6 bases each). The germline V gene encodes CDR1 DFQATT and CDR2 SNEGSKA (reference sequence). With 0 bases removed from V and 3 bases from J, the gap between germline ends came to 15 bases. This CDR3 spans 17 amino acids. This CDR3 is CSARDGWGASGANVLTF. DNA of the CDR3: TGCAGTGCTAGAGATGGGTGGGGGGCGAGTGGGGCCAACGTCCTGACTTTC.

Ten or more counts support this clonotype. The rearrangement uses TRBV2 and TRBJ1-2; possible D gene TRBD1, 5 bases. This CDR3 contains 14 residues. The ends were cut back, 0 bases at V and 6 bases at J, with 11 bases in the middle. In germline, CDR1 is SNHLY, CDR2 FYNNEI. CDR3 DNA: TGTGCCAGCAGTGAAGCTGGCCAGGGCGATGGCTACACCTTC. Translation: CASSEAGQGDGYTF.

The sample holds many counts of this clonotype. The junction shows a germline mismatch at one end, possibly a read error. The chain uses TRBV7-8 and TRBJ1-6, with a weak D call TRBD1 (5 bases). Germline V gives CDR1 SGHVS, CDR2 FQNEAQ. The CDR3 consists of 16 residues. Written as DNA, the CDR3 is TGTGCCAGCAGCCTAGCGGGCCACGGGACGGGAACACCCCTCCACTTT. Protein product: CASSLAGHGTGTPLHF.

Many counts were recorded for this clonotype. The chain couples TRBV29-1 to TRBJ2-7, with TRBD2 matching 8 bases. The CDR3 has 15 amino acids. V was clipped by 4 bases and J by 1 base; unmatched bases: 9. CDR1 and CDR2 (germline): SQVTM, ANQGSEA. The chain's CDR3 is CSVGVAGFTSYEQYF. The DNA of the CDR3 is TGCAGCGTTGGGGTAGCGGGGTTTACTTCCTACGAGCAGTACTTC.

The chain couples TRBV6-1 to TRBJ1-5, with 9 nucleotides matching TRBD1. J gave up 4 bases and V 9 bases, and 7 bases lay outside the gene matches. This CDR3 contains 14 residues. Germline loops: CDR1 MNHNS, CDR2 SASEGT. In nucleotides, the CDR3 is TGTGCCAGTTCGGACAGGGGCAAGAATCAGCCCCAGCATTTT. Its translation: CASSDRGKNQPQHF.

The rearrangement links TRBV7-8 to TRBJ2-7; 7 bases are shared with TRBD2. V dropped 2 bases and J dropped 3; count of bases not matched to a gene: 4. The germline CDR1 and CDR2 sequences are SGHVS and FQNEAQ. The length of the CDR3 is 14 residues. CDR3 coding DNA: TGTGCCAGCAGCTTATGGGGGAGGGACTACGAGCAGTACTTC. As protein: CASSLWGRDYEQYF.

There are many counts of this clonotype. The rearrangement uses TRBV27 and TRBJ1-1, with D possibly TRBD1 on 5 matching bases. This CDR3 spans 15 amino acids. Germline assignment: CDR1 MNHEY and CDR2 SMNVEV (reference sequence). With 8 bases removed from V and 11 bases from J, the gap between germline ends came to 27 bases. CDR3 bases: TGTGCCAGCGGTTCAATCCCGGGACCGAGAACAGTGGCTTTCTTT. It is translated as CASGSIPGPRTVAFF.

In the case of this clonotype: A single base separates this from a much larger clone, so it may be a read error. The conserved phenylalanine or tryptophan is not found at the CDR3 terminus, so this likely reflects a read error. CDR3 nucleotide sequence: TGTGCCAGTAGTATGTTGACTGGAAACACCATATATCTT. It specifies CASSMLTGNTIYL. The chain links TRBV19 to TRBJ1-3, with no clear D. The V end lost 3 bases, the J end lost 2 bases, and 5 bases lay between the germline ends. This CDR3 spans 13 amino acids. Germline V gene sequence: CDR1 LNHDA, CDR2 SQIVND (reference sequence).

This clonotype was counted many times. CDR3 protein: CASSFHGLNTEAFF. CDR3 coding DNA: TGTGCCAGCAGCTTTCACGGTTTGAACACTGAAGCTTTCTTT. V and J are TRBV11-2 and TRBJ1-1, with D unresolved. Germline lookup yields CDR1 SGHAT and CDR2 FQNNGV. V was clipped by 3 bases and J by 0 bases, with 8 bases between them. This CDR3 comprises 14 residues.

In this sample, this clonotype turned up many times. V usage is TRBV28 and J usage is TRBJ2-7; D might be TRBD2 (6 bases). CDR1 is MDHEN and CDR2 is SYDVKM in the germline V gene. The CDR3 loop spans 15 amino acids. Trimming left V 7 bases short and J 2 bases short, with 18 bases between. DNA for the CDR3: TGTGCCAGCACCCCTCTCCGGGACTTAACCTACGAGCAGTACTTC. It encodes CASTPLRDLTYEQYF. Full variable domain (rest looked up from reference TRBV28 and TRBJ2-7): DVKVTQSSRYLVKRTGEKVFLECVQDMDHENMFWYRQDPGLGLRLIYFSYDVKMKEKGDIPEGYSVSREKKERFSLILESASTNQTSMYLCASTPLRDLTYEQYFGPGTRLTVT.

About this clonotype: A read error may explain this, as a much larger clone is one base away. This CDR3 fails to terminate in the conserved phenylalanine or tryptophan, so it likely reflects a read error. The J gene is TRBJ2-7, the V gene TRBV2, with D tentatively TRBD2 (5 bases). Between the trimmed V and J ends, which lost 2 bases and 7 bases, there was a span of 9 bases. The CDR3 runs to 12 residues. The germline CDR1 and CDR2 sequences are SNHLY and FYNNEI. This CDR3 reads CASSERRGEQYL. CDR3 DNA: TGTGCCAGCAGTGAACGGAGAGGGGAGCAGTACCTC.

This clonotype showed up just a few times. The CDR3, as DNA: TGTGCCAGCAGTGCACACCGGACAGGGAACACCGGGGAGCTGTTTTTT. Its translation is CASSAHRTGNTGELFF. The rearrangement uses TRBV28 and TRBJ2-2; 7 nucleotides match TRBD1. CDR1 is MDHEN, CDR2 SYDVKM, per germline. V lost 5 bases, J lost 1 base, and 7 bases stayed unmatched. The CDR3 is 16 amino acids.

This clonotype appeared many times. CDR3 region: CASSQGHQTSPLHF. For the CDR3, the DNA is TGCGCCAGCAGTCAGGGACATCAAACTTCACCCCTCCACTTT. The J gene is TRBJ1-6, the V gene TRBV5-1, with D possibly matching TRBD1 (6 bases). CDR1 is SGHRS and CDR2 is YFSETQ in the germline V gene. This CDR3 spans 14 amino acids. Trimming stripped 5 bases from V and 9 bases from J, with 15 bases between.

The table lists this clonotype with many counts. V gene TRBV3-1 combines with J gene TRBJ2-5, with TRBD2 as a possible D gene (6 bases). Germline V gives CDR1 LGHDT, CDR2 YNNKEL (reference sequence). Trimming pared 4 bases from V and 1 base from J, leaving 13 bases between. There are 15 residues in the CDR3. The CDR3 coding sequence is TGTGCCAGCAGCCGCGGGAAATCCCCCCAAGAGACCCAGTACTTC. This translates into CASSRGKSPQETQYF.

This clonotype was picked up many times. The chain has TRBV7-2 and TRBJ2-7, with D possibly called TRBD1 or TRBD2 (5 bases each). Germline V gives CDR1 SGHTA, CDR2 FQGNSA. This CDR3 has 14 residues. V lost 1 base, J lost 6 bases, and 13 bases lay in between. The CDR3: CASSLEFRDPEQYF. Here the CDR3 DNA reads TGTGCCAGCAGCTTAGAATTCAGGGACCCCGAGCAGTACTTC.

In DNA form, the CDR3 reads TGTGCCAGCACCCCCGACAGCTACGAGCAGTACTTC. It specifies CASTPDSYEQYF. This chain connects TRBV7-2 to TRBJ2-7, with TRBD1 as a possible D gene (5 bases). Between the trimmed V and J ends, which lost 7 bases and 3 bases, there was a span of 10 bases. Germline V gene data show CDR1 as SGHTA and CDR2 as FQGNSA. The CDR3 totals 12 residues. Drawing the rest from reference TRBV7-2 and TRBJ2-7, the complete variable domain is GAGVSQSPSNKVTEKGKDVELRCDPISGHTALYWYRQSLGQGLEFLIYFQGNSAPDKSGLPSDRFSAERTGGSVSTLTIQRTQQEDSAVYLCASTPDSYEQYFGPGTRLTVT.

This clonotype has at least ten counts. J is TRBJ1-1 and V is TRBV5-1; TRBD1 matches 10 bases. The V gene's germline CDR1 is SGHRS and CDR2 YFSETQ. Unmatched junction bases numbered 6, after V lost 3 bases and J lost 4 bases. The CDR3 length is 15 residues. CDR3 DNA sequence: TGCGCCAGCAGCTCTACCGGACAGGGGGGCACTGAAGCTTTCTTT. It encodes CASSSTGQGGTEAFF.

J is TRBJ1-1 and V is TRBV6-1; D remains ambiguous. This CDR3 has 13 amino acids. Looked up from germline, CDR1 is MNHNS and CDR2 is SASEGT. V was cut by 6 bases and J by 5 bases, with 13 bases left in between. CDR3 sequence (DNA): TGTGCCAGCAGACCGGGCCGGAGGACTGAAGCTTTCTTT. This translates into CASRPGRRTEAFF.

This clonotype showed up many times. The chain carries TRBV4-2 and TRBJ2-2, with D hard to call. Germline assignment: CDR1 LGHNA and CDR2 YNFKEQ. V was trimmed by 0 bases and J by 4 bases, leaving 9 bases between them. This CDR3 contains 15 residues. The CDR3 is CASSQERLATGELFF. The CDR3 coding sequence is TGTGCCAGCAGCCAAGAAAGGCTGGCCACCGGGGAGCTGTTTTTT.

This sequence joins TRBV11-1 and TRBJ2-2; 11 bases agree with TRBD1. CDR1 SGHAT and CDR2 FQDESV come from the germline V gene (reference sequence). The CDR3 extends over 16 amino acids. Unmatched junction bases numbered 6, after V lost 5 bases and J lost 4 bases. Here the CDR3 reads CASSNRDRGFTGELFF. Here the CDR3 DNA reads TGTGCCAGCAGCAACCGGGACAGGGGGTTCACCGGGGAGCTGTTTTTT.

As concerns this clonotype: A junction boundary mismatches the germline segment, possibly from a read error. The CDR3 nucleotides are TGTGCCAGCAGTCGGGTCGGAGATAACTATGGCTACAGCTTC. Amino acid sequence: CASSRVGDNYGYSF. The chain couples TRBV27 to TRBJ1-2; no clear D. Per the germline V gene, CDR1 is MNHEY and CDR2 is SMNVEV (reference sequence). CDR3 length: 14 amino acids.

In this sample, this clonotype turned up many times. Here the CDR3 reads CASRAYQEGYTF. The CDR3 DNA is TGTGCCAGCAGGGCTTACCAGGAGGGCTACACCTTC. This chain links TRBV2 with TRBJ1-2; D call uncertain. The CDR3 is made up of 12 amino acids. CDR1 SNHLY and CDR2 FYNNEI come from the germline V gene. Deletions cut 6 bases from V and 8 bases from J, with 13 bases between.

This CDR3 reads CASSYSTGTQETQYF. The CDR3 nucleotides read TGTGCCAGCAGTTACTCGACTGGGACTCAAGAGACCCAGTACTTC. The V and J genes are TRBV6-5 and TRBJ2-5; D possibly corresponds to TRBD2 (6 bases). The CDR3 runs 15 residues. Germline-derived CDR1 and CDR2 are MNHEY and SVGAGI. The V gene lost 0 bases and the J gene lost 2 bases, with 10 bases spanning the gap.